The 14 T cell receptor beta chains below all came from one sample that was sequenced in a study of blood T cell repertoires in COVID-19. Profiled with immunoSEQ multiplex PCR; TCRdb holds only in-frame clones, not every one. The table has more than 85,000 clones, around 90% seen once; the top ten hold approximately 3.6%. The sample was peripheral blood. The origin of the receptors is an older woman with acute or convalescent COVID-19.

The chain has TRBV10-3 and TRBJ2-5; 9 positions match TRBD1. The germline CDR1 and CDR2 sequences are ENHRY and SYGVKD. Trimming removed 6 bases from V and 5 bases from J; junction bases left unmatched: 7. The CDR3 covers 14 residues. CDR3 bases: TGTGCCATCAGGGGCACAGGGGGCGGGGAGACCCAGTACTTC. Translated: CAIRGTGGGETQYF.

V is TRBV19 and J is TRBJ2-7; possibly TRBD1 for D (6 bases). The CDR3 contains 15 residues. Germline V gene sequence: CDR1 LNHDA, CDR2 SQIVND (reference sequence). Trimming shortened V by 5 bases and J by 0 bases, and 14 bases separated the two germline ends. This CDR3 reads CASSPQTGPSYEQYF. The CDR3 coding sequence is TGTGCCAGTAGTCCACAGACAGGCCCCTCCTACGAGCAGTACTTC.

This clone occurred once. The chain combines TRBV4-1 with TRBJ2-1; D is perhaps TRBD1 (5 bases). The CDR3 spans 17 residues. CDR1 is MGHRA and CDR2 is YSYEKL in the germline V gene. Trimming took off 0 bases at V and 6 bases at J, with 18 bases between the two ends. CDR3 sequence reads: CASSQDRRAGYRNEQFF. CDR3 coding DNA: TGCGCCAGCAGCCAAGATCGTCGGGCAGGGTATCGCAATGAGCAGTTCTTC.

V gene TRBV11-2 combines with J gene TRBJ2-5; 8 positions match TRBD2. Losses at the gene ends were 5 bases for V and 6 bases for J; bases not matched to a gene: 14. The CDR3 loop spans 16 amino acids. Germline assignment: CDR1 SGHAT and CDR2 FQNNGV. This CDR3 is CASSLPRGGGLKTQYF. For the CDR3, the DNA is TGTGCCAGCAGCCTCCCGAGGGGCGGGGGGCTGAAGACCCAGTACTTC.

V and J are TRBV29-1 and TRBJ1-2, with 7 bases fitting TRBD1. CDR3 length equals 13 residues. Trimming cost V 2 bases and J 5 bases; bases outside gene matches: 5. In germline, CDR1 is SQVTM, CDR2 ANQGSEA. In nucleotides, the CDR3 is TGCAGCGTTGAAACAGCAGGGGGGTATGGCTACACCTTC. Amino acid sequence: CSVETAGGYGYTF. Together with reference TRBV29-1 and TRBJ1-2, the CDR3 gives the full variable domain: SAVISQKPSRDICQRGTSLTIQCQVDSQVTMMFWYRQQPGQSLTLIATANQGSEATYESGFVIDKFPISRPNLTFSTLTVSNMSPEDSSIYLCSVETAGGYGYTFGSGTRLTVV.

V is TRBV14 and J is TRBJ2-1; 7 bases fit TRBD1. The length of the CDR3 is 15 residues. Unmatched junction bases numbered 12, after V lost 4 bases and J lost 9 bases. Germline CDR1 is SGHDN and CDR2 is FVKESK. CDR3 sequence reads: CASSREGQASREQFF. The CDR3 DNA follows: TGTGCCAGCAGCCGTGAAGGACAGGCTAGCCGTGAGCAGTTCTTC.

The V gene is TRBV5-4, the J gene TRBJ2-3; D not certain. Trimming shortened V by 3 bases and J by 2 bases, and 19 bases separated the two germline ends. Germline CDR1 and CDR2: SGHNT and YYREEE (reference sequence). CDR3 length: 17 residues. The CDR3 loop is CASSSTRHEGLTDTQYF. The CDR3 nucleotides are TGTGCCAGCAGCTCCACGCGGCACGAAGGTCTCACAGATACGCAGTATTTT.

The chain has TRBV25-1 and TRBJ2-1, with 7 bases identical to TRBD1. The CDR3 spans 15 residues. V shed 6 bases and J 2 bases; nucleotides not matched to a gene: 7. Germline CDR1 reads MGHDK; CDR2 reads SYGVNS. The chain's CDR3 is CASRETGAAYNEQFF. In DNA, the CDR3 is TGTGCCAGCAGAGAAACAGGGGCCGCCTACAATGAGCAGTTCTTC.

The rearrangement uses TRBV3-1 (or the pseudogene TRBV3-2) and TRBJ2-4; weak D call: TRBD1 (5 bases). The germline CDR1 and CDR2 sequences are LGHDT and YNNKEL (reference sequence). This CDR3 contains 18 residues. V was shortened by 1 base and J by 0 bases, with 16 bases between the two germline ends. The CDR3 bases are TGTGCCAGCAGCCAAGGTTTTACAGGCGAAATAGCCAAAAACATTCAGTACTTC. The encoded protein is CASSQGFTGEIAKNIQYF.

This clone was seen more than once but under ten times. The V call is TRBV9, the J call TRBJ1-6; 8 bases align to TRBD1. Per the germline V gene, CDR1 is SGDLS and CDR2 is YYNGEE. The CDR3 sequence is 17 residues long. With V trimmed by 3 bases and J by 7 bases, 12 bases remained unmatched. CDR3 DNA: TGTGCCAGCAGCGCGGACAGGGTATTGTCCCCGAATTCACCCCTCCACTTT. Amino acid sequence: CASSADRVLSPNSPLHF.

The chain combines TRBV7-9 with TRBJ2-1; a possible D gene is TRBD1 (6 bases). The CDR3 is 16 amino acids. Germline CDR1 SEHNR, CDR2 FQNEAQ (reference sequence). V lost 6 bases to trimming and J lost 4 bases, with 19 bases between them. The CDR3 loop is CASSRVLGGSYNEQFF. For the CDR3, the DNA is TGTGCCAGCAGTCGAGTTTTAGGGGGATCGTACAATGAGCAGTTCTTC.

This clone was counted a single time. The chain employs TRBV7-2 and TRBJ2-5, with D tentatively TRBD1 (5 bases). Trimming stripped 5 bases from V and 2 bases from J, with 9 bases between. The CDR3 is 13 amino acids. The germline gives CDR1 SGHTA, CDR2 FQGNSA. CDR3 sequence: CASSTRAQETQYF. CDR3 DNA sequence: TGTGCCAGCAGCACCAGGGCGCAAGAGACCCAGTACTTC.

CDR3 protein: CASSHHSDSLYSNQPQHF. CDR3 bases: TGTGCCAGCAGCCATCACTCGGACAGCCTGTATAGCAATCAGCCCCAGCATTTT. The chain links TRBV7-9 to TRBJ1-5, with TRBD1 as a possible D gene (6 bases). There are 18 residues in the CDR3. Germline V lookup: CDR1 SEHNR, CDR2 FQNEAQ (reference sequence). V lost 5 bases and J lost 0, with 20 bases in between.

The rearrangement uses TRBV28 and TRBJ2-5; a weak D match, TRBD2 (5 bases). From germline, CDR1 is MDHEN and CDR2 SYDVKM. V lost 7 bases and J lost 1, with 10 bases in between. This CDR3 is 13 amino acids long. DNA of the CDR3: TGTGCCAGCATTATCAGCGGCCAAGAGACCCAGTACTTC. Translating it yields CASIISGQETQYF. Combining the CDR3 with reference TRBV28 and TRBJ2-5 gives the whole variable domain DVKVTQSSRYLVKRTGEKVFLECVQDMDHENMFWYRQDPGLGLRLIYFSYDVKMKEKGDIPEGYSVSREKKERFSLILESASTNQTSMYLCASIISGQETQYFGPGTRLLVL.